This T cell receptor (beta chain) originates from a study of control samples from healthy donors and cancer patients. This clone appeared a few times. The CDR3 contains 14 residues. The germline V gene encodes CDR1 SGHTA and CDR2 FQGNSA. V lost 2 bases and J 6 bases, leaving 14 bases between the germline ends. Produced via immunoSEQ multiplex PCR; TCRdb's table is partial and in-frame only. Here the sample spans about 100,000 clones, about 88% being singletons. The chain uses TRBV7-2 and TRBJ2-7; no reliable D call. The sequenced material came from blood. The TCR sequence derives from a woman aged 45-59 years in good health. The CDR3 spells CASSLSPDVVEQYV. Here the CDR3 DNA reads TGTGCCAGCAGCTTATCGCCGGATGTGGTCGAGCAGTACGTC.